Described below is a single TCR beta chain sequence and its context. This entry is derived from a study of identical twins. Via MiXCR, TCRdb re-called the 5' RACE reads, giving one row per CDR3 protein. Among roughly 690,000 distinct CDR3 sequences listed, around 6% were seen once. Material for sequencing was naive T cells sorted from blood. The sequence was collected from a man younger than 35 in good health.

The CDR3 DNA reads TGTGCCAGCATTGGAGGGAGCTCCTACAATGAGCAGTTCTTC. Encoded protein: CASIGGSSYNEQFF. V is TRBV7-9 and J is TRBJ2-1; weak D call: TRBD2 (6 bases). CDR1 and CDR2 from the germline V gene are SEHNR and FQNEAQ (reference sequence). V was cut by 7 bases and J by 0 bases, with 10 bases left in between. The CDR3 runs 14 residues.